This record looks at one T cell receptor beta chain sequence and its context. This clonotype showed up many times. Its binding antigen is unknown. No base quality information exists; no much larger clone differs at one position. The CDR3, cysteine through phenylalanine, is 15 amino acids long. Only CDR3 DNA is held: 45 bases, read in frame from base 1. Trimming takes 4 bases from V and 5 bases from J, and the germline ends sit 16 bases apart. The data stem from a study of human T cells and chemical hapten exposure (dated by TCRdb to the early 2020s). With regard to the full study: For sensitization, 2% DPC in acetone was applied to a 2 cm by 2 cm area of upper inner arm skin. Weekly therapeutic DPC doses were additionally applied to the scalp of patients throughout the roughly 24-week study period. Patch testing on the upper back used Finn chambers containing 0.01% DPC, with scoring done after 6 days according to International Contact Dermatitis Research Group standards. Alopecia areata with under or over 50% scalp involvement, alopecia totalis and alopecia universalis were represented in the patient cohort, which was mostly female. Libraries were pooled for sequencing, and per-sample TCR yields varied mainly because of small differences in library volumes within the pool. The study tracked peripheral blood TCR repertoire changes in vivo during primary and secondary sensitization to the hapten diphenylcyclopropenone (DPC) in alopecia patients. Blood samples were taken from patients before sensitization (week 0) and then at 2, 6 and about 24 weeks after DPC sensitization. About 30 alopecia patients provided blood for TCR sequencing at one to four time points (pre-sensitization, 2, 6 and 24 weeks). Overall study results and their limits: DPC sensitization did not change the number of TCRs with a frequency above 1 in 1000, and there was no evidence of changes in global repertoire structure. Because every patient had alopecia, a presumed autoimmune disease, the patients' immune response might differ from that of healthy individuals. The number of PT1 expanded TCRs positively correlated with patch test score, significant at thresholds 8, 16 and 32 but not 4. Repeated subsampling changed both the strength of the expansion versus patch-test correlation and the threshold at which the correlation became significant. Expanded TCRs formed significantly more large CDR3 similarity clusters than pre-sensitization or healthy control sets, consistent with antigen-driven responses.

Interpreted using the paper, the time point label stands for: pre-sensitization, week 0. Per the publication, the treatment or condition label means: therapeutic diphenylcyclopropenone sensitization with weekly scalp DPC. At each patch-test visit, blood was drawn before the patch test was applied. Patients were eligible if aged 18 to 70, diagnosed with alopecia and judged suitable for DPC therapy, and pregnant patients were excluded. Total RNA was isolated from unfractionated whole blood collected in Tempus Blood RNA tubes. Library construction relied on RACE. TCRdb shows the sequencer as NextSeq 500. Library preparation attached unique molecular identifiers to individual cDNA molecules for quantitative, reproducible TCR counting. Both TCR alpha and TCR beta chains were sequenced from each blood RNA sample. Per the authors' processing: Samples had a median of around 92,000 TCRs, with a range from roughly 23,224 to 750,000. The Decombinator software suite was used to annotate the V, J and CDR3 of the TCR reads. For PS versus PT1 abundance plots, all samples were subsampled to the same number of TCRs (28,000). Expanded TCRs were defined as absent before sensitization and observed at least eight times at the 2-week time point. TCRdb reworked the public reads: Q25 trimming with fastp, MiXCR clone assembly, productive beta chains retained. When rows share a CDR3 protein, they turn into one entry using the most common DNA and genes. These V and J calls rely on TCRdb rather than the paper's analysis. The sample table contains approximately 370,000 distinct CDR3 sequences; only one count was recorded for around 5% of them. Under 9.5% of the sample is held by the ten biggest clonotypes.

The sequences come from whole blood, collected in connection with sensitization to the hapten diphenylcyclopropenone (DPC). The sequence was obtained from a woman younger than 30 with alopecia areata. Some clones in this sample may be carry-over from other donors' samples. The rearrangement combines TRBV12-3 or TRBV12-4 with TRBJ2-3; a weak D assignment points to TRBD1 (6 bases agree). CDR3 region: CASSSDRKGGDTQYF. At the DNA level, the sequence is TGTGCCAGCAGTTCCGACAGGAAAGGAGGAGATACGCAGTATTTT.